These 30 T cell receptor beta chains came from one sample sequenced in a study of shared clonotypes between healthy human individuals. Only CD45RO-negative cells positively selected for CCR7 counted as naive CD8 cells, so terminally differentiated effector memory CD45RA+ cells were excluded. The protocol was immunoSEQ multiplex PCR, while the TCRdb copy is restricted to in-frame clones and leaves out a portion. Here the sample spans roughly 570,000 clones, 95% to 98% being singletons. Sequencing used naive CD8+ T cells sorted from blood. These receptors all come from a man aged 25-40 years in good health.

CDR3 sequence reads: CASEGTGESGDPYEQYF. Written as DNA, the CDR3 is TGTGCCAGTGAGGGGACAGGGGAATCCGGGGATCCCTACGAGCAGTACTTC. The chain uses TRBV2 and TRBJ2-7; 10 bases agree with TRBD1. Trimming cost V 9 bases and J 2 bases; bases outside gene matches: 16. CDR1 is SNHLY, CDR2 FYNNEI, per germline. CDR3 size: 17 residues.

The rearrangement joins TRBV4-1 to TRBJ2-3; TRBD2 aligns across 10 bases. The CDR3 loop spans 17 amino acids. J was trimmed by 6 bases and V by 0 bases; bases with no gene match: 9. Germline CDR1 and CDR2: MGHRA and YSYEKL. The CDR3 region has the DNA TGCGCCAGCAGCCAAGATAAGGCGCCTAGCGGGAGTGATACGCAGTATTTT. It yields the protein CASSQDKAPSGSDTQYF.

This clone was found once. V is TRBV5-1 and J is TRBJ2-3; unclear D gene. V was trimmed by 4 bases and J by 3 bases, leaving 18 bases between them. The CDR3 has 16 amino acids. Germline CDR1 and CDR2: SGHRS and YFSETQ. CDR3 DNA: TGCGCCAGCAGCCCTCTAGGCCAGCATTGGACAGATACGCAGTATTTT. Translated, it gives CASSPLGQHWTDTQYF. The variable domain in full, completed from reference TRBV5-1 and TRBJ2-3, reads KAGVTQTPRYLIKTRGQQVTLSCSPISGHRSVSWYQQTPGQGLQFLFEYFSETQRNKGNFPGRFSGRQFSNSRSEMNVSTLELGDSALYLCASSPLGQHWTDTQYFGPGTRLTVL.

This clone came up once. The gene calls are TRBV7-2 and TRBJ2-3, with unresolved D. The CDR3 loop spans 13 amino acids. Germline values: CDR1 SGHTA, CDR2 FQGNSA. Trimming cost V 3 bases and J 2 bases, with 6 bases left between them. As DNA, the CDR3 is TGTGCCAGCAGCTTCTCGGCCACAGATACGCAGTATTTT. Translated: CASSFSATDTQYF.

The chain combines TRBV27 with TRBJ2-7; TRBD1 aligns across 7 bases. The CDR3 consists of 13 residues. V gave up 3 bases and J gave up 7 bases; unmatched junction bases: 6. The germline V gene has CDR1 MNHEY and CDR2 SMNVEV (reference sequence). The CDR3 DNA is TGTGCCAGCAGTTTCGGACAGGCTCGAGAGCAGTACTTC. It yields the protein CASSFGQAREQYF.

The rearrangement joins TRBV19 to TRBJ2-5; a weak D match, TRBD2 (5 bases). This CDR3 is built from 14 residues. Trimming pared 3 bases from V and 7 bases from J, leaving 15 bases between. CDR1 is LNHDA and CDR2 is SQIVND in the germline V gene (reference sequence). CDR3 amino acids: CASSILATHGTQYF. The DNA for the CDR3 is TGTGCCAGTAGTATTCTAGCAACGCACGGGACCCAGTACTTC.

The chain is built from TRBV27 and TRBJ2-7; TRBD1 is a possible D gene (6 bases). Germline lookup yields CDR1 MNHEY and CDR2 SMNVEV (reference sequence). This CDR3 has 15 residues. Trimming took off 2 bases at V and 4 bases at J, with 15 bases between the two ends. CDR3 amino acids: CASSLDGTGSYEQYF. The CDR3 coding sequence is TGTGCCAGCAGTTTAGATGGAACAGGGTCATACGAGCAGTACTTC.

The CDR3 nucleotides are TGCGCCAGCAGCCAAGAAGGGCCGGGGACTAGCGGGAGGTACGAGCAGTACTTC. Its translation: CASSQEGPGTSGRYEQYF. The V gene is TRBV4-1, the J gene TRBJ2-7, with 15 positions matching TRBD2. The CDR3 extends over 18 amino acids. The V segment lost 0 bases and the J segment 4 bases; nucleotides outside the gene matches: 7. Germline CDR1 reads MGHRA; CDR2 reads YSYEKL.

The chain carries TRBV7-9 and TRBJ2-3; a possible D gene is TRBD1 (5 bases). Looked up from germline, CDR1 is SEHNR and CDR2 is FQNEAQ (reference sequence). The CDR3 length is 16 residues. Trimming took 1 base from V and 0 from J, leaving 11 bases between them. CDR3 DNA: TGTGCCAGCAGCTTAGTGGCAGACAGTAGCACAGATACGCAGTATTTT. Protein: CASSLVADSSTDTQYF.

This chain uses TRBV14 with TRBJ2-1; possibly TRBD2 for D (6 bases). Trimming shortened V by 0 bases and J by 6 bases, and 12 bases separated the two germline ends. Germline V gene data show CDR1 as SGHDN and CDR2 as FVKESK. The CDR3 runs to 15 residues. CDR3 DNA: TGTGCCAGCAGCCAAGATGCAACTAGCTTCAATGAGCAGTTCTTC. Translated: CASSQDATSFNEQFF.

The chain has TRBV11-2 and TRBJ1-4; weak D call: TRBD1 (6 bases). Germline lookup yields CDR1 SGHAT and CDR2 FQNNGV. Trimming removed 5 bases from V and 7 bases from J, with 20 bases in between. CDR3 size: 16 residues. Here the CDR3 reads CASSHGTTEGTEKLFF. DNA of the CDR3: TGTGCCAGCAGCCATGGGACAACAGAAGGGACTGAAAAACTGTTTTTT.

This sequence joins TRBV15 and TRBJ2-7; no definite D call. Germline V lookup: CDR1 LNHNV, CDR2 YYDKDF (reference sequence). V lost 3 bases and J 3 bases, leaving 9 bases between the germline ends. The CDR3 spans 13 residues. CDR3 nucleotides: TGTGCCACCAGCAGTCCCCAAAGCTACGAGCAGTACTTC. It codes for CATSSPQSYEQYF.

V gene TRBV25-1 combines with J gene TRBJ2-7; no clear D. The CDR3 has 15 residues. V was pared by 0 bases and J by 2 bases, with 11 bases between. Per the germline V gene, CDR1 is MGHDK and CDR2 is SYGVNS. The CDR3 spells CASSEYGSRPYEQYF. In DNA form, the CDR3 reads TGTGCCAGCAGTGAATACGGTAGTAGGCCCTACGAGCAGTACTTC.

The gene calls are TRBV6-1 and TRBJ2-7; TRBD1 might be the D (5 bases). CDR3 length: 13 amino acids. Germline V lookup: CDR1 MNHNS, CDR2 SASEGT. Trimming took 5 bases from V and 6 from J, leaving 14 bases between them. The CDR3 reads CASSPLTVSEQYF. The CDR3 bases are TGTGCCAGCAGTCCCCTGACAGTTAGCGAGCAGTACTTC.

The gene calls are TRBV10-3 and TRBJ1-5; D may be TRBD1 (6 bases). Germline V gives CDR1 ENHRY, CDR2 SYGVKD. The CDR3 runs 15 residues. V lost 0 bases and J lost 7, with 13 bases in between. The CDR3 is CAISESQGMEQPQHF. For the CDR3, the DNA is TGTGCCATCAGTGAGTCTCAGGGGATGGAGCAGCCCCAGCATTTT.

This clone has just one count. The chain links TRBV11-2 to TRBJ2-7; no clear D. Germline CDR1 reads SGHAT; CDR2 reads FQNNGV. The CDR3 extends over 16 amino acids. V was trimmed by 2 bases and J by 4 bases, leaving 18 bases between them. DNA of the CDR3: TGTGCCAGCAGCTTAAGCCCTACGGGCGTGGGGTACGAGCAGTACTTC. Its translation: CASSLSPTGVGYEQYF.

The rearrangement joins TRBV14 to TRBJ2-5; the D is unclear. The CDR3 loop spans 13 amino acids. V gave up 1 base and J gave up 5 bases, with 8 bases separating them. The germline V gene has CDR1 SGHDN and CDR2 FVKESK. CDR3 sequence reads: CASSQGLGETQYF. In DNA form, the CDR3 reads TGTGCCAGCAGCCAAGGGTTAGGTGAGACCCAGTACTTC.

The rearrangement links TRBV10-1 to TRBJ2-1, with D hard to call. This CDR3 spans 12 amino acids. V was clipped by 0 bases and J by 8 bases, with 5 bases between them. The V gene's germline CDR1 is WNHNN and CDR2 SYGVQD (reference sequence). The CDR3 sequence is CASSESPDEQFF. CDR3 coding DNA: TGCGCCAGCAGTGAGTCTCCGGATGAGCAGTTCTTC.

V and J are TRBV9 and TRBJ2-1; 7 bases are shared with TRBD2. Germline CDR1 is SGDLS and CDR2 is YYNGEE. Trimming at V came to 0 bases and at J to 6 bases, leaving 9 bases not matched to a gene. The length of the CDR3 is 16 residues. This CDR3 reads CASSVGSSGAFNEQFF. The CDR3, as DNA: TGTGCCAGCAGCGTAGGGAGCAGCGGGGCATTCAATGAGCAGTTCTTC.

The V call is TRBV6-1, the J call TRBJ1-4; no reliable D call. The CDR3 covers 13 residues. From germline, CDR1 is MNHNS and CDR2 SASEGT. V was clipped by 3 bases and J by 5 bases, with 7 bases between them. This CDR3 is CASSDGPNEKLFF. DNA of the CDR3: TGTGCCAGCAGTGACGGGCCGAATGAAAAACTGTTTTTT.

CDR3 coding DNA: TGCAGCGTTGCCGGCCTAATCGGACGGATCTCAGGGGGACGTTCTTACGAGCAGTACTTC. This encodes CSVAGLIGRISGGRSYEQYF. The rearrangement joins TRBV29-1 to TRBJ2-7; 7 positions match TRBD1. Per the germline V gene, CDR1 is SQVTM and CDR2 is ANQGSEA. Germline trimming cut 4 bases from V and 4 bases from J; bases unmatched to any gene: 28. This CDR3 spans 20 amino acids.

This chain uses TRBV5-1 with TRBJ2-1, with D perhaps TRBD1 (6 bases). CDR3 length: 13 amino acids. Germline loops: CDR1 SGHRS, CDR2 YFSETQ. Trimming removed 5 bases at V and 5 bases at J, with 11 bases between. CDR3 coding DNA: TGCGCCAGCAGGGTGGGACAACACAATGAGCAGTTCTTC. It yields the protein CASRVGQHNEQFF.

The chain joins TRBV10-3 to TRBJ2-5, with D perhaps TRBD2 (6 bases). V was shortened by 3 bases and J by 2 bases, with 13 bases between the two germline ends. Germline lookup yields CDR1 ENHRY and CDR2 SYGVKD. This CDR3 spans 15 amino acids. CDR3 in DNA: TGTGCCATCAGTGATCCGGAGGGGTTTCAAGAGACCCAGTACTTC. This sequence encodes CAISDPEGFQETQYF.

The sample holds one count of this clone. The J gene is TRBJ2-7, the V gene TRBV7-2; the D gene could be TRBD1 or TRBD2 (5 bases each). V dropped 4 bases and J dropped 2 bases, with 12 bases sitting between them. The CDR3 contains 14 residues. Germline V gene sequence: CDR1 SGHTA, CDR2 FQGNSA. CDR3 nucleotides: TGTGCCAGCAGCTCCGGGACGGCAACCTACGAGCAGTACTTC. It translates to CASSSGTATYEQYF.

The gene calls are TRBV18 and TRBJ2-7; D not resolved. This CDR3 spans 14 amino acids. V was shortened by 3 bases and J by 3 bases, with 12 bases between the two germline ends. Germline loops: CDR1 KGHSH, CDR2 LQKENI. CDR3 coding DNA: TGTGCCAGCTCACCGGCCGGGCCCAACTACGAGCAGTACTTC. Amino acid sequence: CASSPAGPNYEQYF.

The chain has TRBV9 and TRBJ2-7; possibly TRBD1 for D (8 bases). The CDR3 spans 14 residues. V lost 4 bases, J lost 3 bases, and 14 bases lay in between. Germline values: CDR1 SGDLS, CDR2 YYNGEE. The CDR3 coding sequence is TGTGCCAGCAGCCTGGGGGGGACAGGCTACGAGCAGTACTTC. It encodes CASSLGGTGYEQYF. Together with reference TRBV9 and TRBJ2-7, the CDR3 gives the full variable domain: DSGVTQTPKHLITATGQRVTLRCSPRSGDLSVYWYQQSLDQGLQFLIQYYNGEERAKGNILERFSAQQFPDLHSELNLSSLELGDSALYFCASSLGGTGYEQYFGPGTRLTVT.

The chain links TRBV7-9 to TRBJ2-2; D is ambiguous. The V end was cut by 3 bases, the J end by 4 bases, with 12 bases between. The CDR3 consists of 15 residues. CDR1 is SEHNR and CDR2 is FQNEAQ in the germline V gene (reference sequence). CDR3 nucleotides: TGTGCCAGCAGCTTGGCAAAGGTCACCACCGGGGAGCTGTTTTTT. This codes for CASSLAKVTTGELFF.

The chain joins TRBV7-2 to TRBJ2-7, with TRBD1 identical over 10 bases. The V and J ends lost 2 bases and 7 bases, in that order; junction bases with no gene match: 8. This CDR3 has 15 residues. Germline CDR1 reads SGHTA; CDR2 reads FQGNSA. The CDR3 here is CASSLTGTGVLEQYF. The CDR3 DNA is TGTGCCAGCAGCTTAACCGGGACAGGGGTGTTAGAGCAGTACTTC.

This sequence joins TRBV30 and TRBJ1-1; unclear D gene. Between the trimmed V and J ends, which lost 4 bases and 2 bases, there was a span of 14 bases. Germline lookup yields CDR1 GTSNPN and CDR2 SVGIG (reference sequence). The CDR3 spans 14 residues. Written as DNA, the CDR3 is TGTGCCTGGAATACGCCGGGCCTTAACACTGAAGCTTTCTTT. Translating gives CAWNTPGLNTEAFF.

This chain connects TRBV7-8 to TRBJ2-5; D might be TRBD2 (5 bases). With 6 bases removed from V and 0 bases from J, the gap between germline ends came to 11 bases. Germline CDR1 and CDR2: SGHVS and FQNEAQ. The CDR3 sequence is 14 residues long. This chain's CDR3 is CASREVGYQETQYF. The CDR3 bases are TGTGCCAGCAGGGAGGTTGGGTACCAAGAGACCCAGTACTTC.